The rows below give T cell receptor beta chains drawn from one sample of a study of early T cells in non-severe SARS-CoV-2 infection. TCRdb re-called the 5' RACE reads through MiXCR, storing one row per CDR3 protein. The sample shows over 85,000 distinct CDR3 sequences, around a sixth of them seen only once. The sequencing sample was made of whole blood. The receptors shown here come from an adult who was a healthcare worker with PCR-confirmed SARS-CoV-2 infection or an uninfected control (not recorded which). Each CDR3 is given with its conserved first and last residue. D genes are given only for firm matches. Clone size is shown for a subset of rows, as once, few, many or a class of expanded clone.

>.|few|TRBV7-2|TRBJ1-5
TGTGCCAGCAGCTTAGCTCCACATAGCAATCAGCCCCAGCATTTT
CASSLAPHSNQPQHF
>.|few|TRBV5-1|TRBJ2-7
TGCGCCAGCAGCTTGTTGTACAACTCCTACGAGCAGTACTTC
CASSLLYNSYEQYF
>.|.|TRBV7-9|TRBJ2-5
TGTGCCAGCAGCTTAGTAGTTACTCAAGAGACCCAGTACTTC
CASSLVVTQETQYF
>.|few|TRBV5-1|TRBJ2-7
TGCGCCAGCAGCTACAGGGAGACCTACGAGCAGTACTTC
CASSYRETYEQYF
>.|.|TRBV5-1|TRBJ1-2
TGCGCCAGCAGCGGCGGGGAACGCTATGGCTACACCTTC
CASSGGERYGYTF
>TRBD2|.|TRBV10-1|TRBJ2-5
TGCGCCAGCAGTGAGTCGTATGGCGGGGGGGCCGGAGAGACCCAGTACTTC
CASSESYGGGAGETQYF
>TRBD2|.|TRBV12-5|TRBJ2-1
TGTGCTAGTGGTATCACGACTAGCGGCTCCTACAATGAGCAGTTCTTC
CASGITTSGSYNEQFF
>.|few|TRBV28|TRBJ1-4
TGTGCCAGCACCTCCCCGACGGGGGAAGATGAAAAACTGTTTTTT
CASTSPTGEDEKLFF
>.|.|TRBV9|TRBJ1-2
TGTGCCAGCAGCGCCGATTTGGTCTATGGCTACACCTTC
CASSADLVYGYTF
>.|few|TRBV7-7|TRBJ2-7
TGTGCTAGCAGCTTAGAAGAGGGCAGCTCCTACGAGCAGTACTTC
CASSLEEGSSYEQYF
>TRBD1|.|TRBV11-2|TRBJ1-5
TGTGCCAGCAGCTCATACAGGGGAGCCAATCAGCCCCAGCATTTT
CASSSYRGANQPQHF
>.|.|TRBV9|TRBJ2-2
TGTGCCAGCAGCTCAGGAGCCACCGGGGAGCTGTTTTTT
CASSSGATGELFF
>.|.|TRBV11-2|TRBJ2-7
TGTGCCAGCAGCTTGAGGGGGTACGAGCAGTACTTC
CASSLRGYEQYF
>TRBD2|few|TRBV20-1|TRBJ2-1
TGCAGTGCTAGAGTCCCCCGGGGGGGGTCTGACAATGAGCAGTTCTTC
CSARVPRGGSDNEQFF
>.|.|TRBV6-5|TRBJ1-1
TGTGCCAGCAGTTACCTGGACAGTGCGAACACTGAAGCTTTCTTT
CASSYLDSANTEAFF
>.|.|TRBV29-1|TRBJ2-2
TGCAGCGTGGGAAATGCCGGGGAGCTGTTTTTT
CSVGNAGELFF
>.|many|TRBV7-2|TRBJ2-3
TGTGCCAGCAGCTTAGGTGGTGGAAGGGATACGCAGTATTTT
CASSLGGGRDTQYF
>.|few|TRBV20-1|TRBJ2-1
TGCAGTGCTTATCGGGAGAACAATGAGCAGTTCTTC
CSAYRENNEQFF
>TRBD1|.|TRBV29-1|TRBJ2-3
TGCAGCGTTGAGGCCCCGGGACAGGGACGCGGTACGCAGTATTTT
CSVEAPGQGRGTQYF
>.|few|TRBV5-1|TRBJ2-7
TGCGCCAGCAAGGAAGGCAGCTCCTACGAGCAGTACTTC
CASKEGSSYEQYF
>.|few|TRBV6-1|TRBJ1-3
TGTGCCAGCAGCGCCCTTGGAAACACCATATATTTT
CASSALGNTIYF
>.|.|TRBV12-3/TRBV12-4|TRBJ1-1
TGTGCCAGTTGGCGGGGGTTGGGCACTGAAGCTTTCTTT
CASWRGLGTEAFF
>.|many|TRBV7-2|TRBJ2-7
TGTGCCAGCAGCTTAGTAGCCGAGCAGTACTTC
CASSLVAEQYF
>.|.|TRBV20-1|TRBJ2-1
TGCAGTGCTAGAGCACAGGGCAGGGGGGATGAGCAGTTCTTC
CSARAQGRGDEQFF
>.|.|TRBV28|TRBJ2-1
TGTGCCAGCAGTTCCCTTCGCCAATCCGGCCCTAATGAGCAGTTCTTC
CASSSLRQSGPNEQFF
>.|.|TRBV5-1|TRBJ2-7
TGCGCCAGCAGCTTGGATGCCTACTCCGAGCAGTACTTC
CASSLDAYSEQYF
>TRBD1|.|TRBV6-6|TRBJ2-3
TGTGCCAGCAGTGAGGGACAGGGAACAGATACGCAGTATTTT
CASSEGQGTDTQYF
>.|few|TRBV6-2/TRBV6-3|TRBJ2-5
TGTGCCAGCAGTTCAGGCGCTGTAGGGACCCAGTACTTC
CASSSGAVGTQYF
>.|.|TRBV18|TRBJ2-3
TGTGTCAGCTCACCAGGGACAACTAGCACAGATACGCAGTATTTT
CVSSPGTTSTDTQYF
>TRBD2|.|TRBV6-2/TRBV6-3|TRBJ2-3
TGTGCCAGCAAGCCAAGCGGGGGCCCGGATACGCAGTATTTT
CASKPSGGPDTQYF
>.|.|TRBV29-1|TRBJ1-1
TGCAGCGTTGAAGAGAACAGGGCGAGCACTGAAGCTTTCTTT
CSVEENRASTEAFF
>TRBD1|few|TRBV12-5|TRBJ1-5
TGTGCTAGTGGTCCTGGAGGGGGCAGTCAGCCCCAGCATTTT
CASGPGGGSQPQHF
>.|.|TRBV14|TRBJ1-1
TGTGCCAGCGGTACAGGGTACACTGAAGCTTTCTTT
CASGTGYTEAFF
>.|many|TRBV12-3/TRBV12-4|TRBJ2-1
TGTGCCAGCAGTTTAGCCCTAGCCAGCTCCTACAATGAGCAGTTCTTC
CASSLALASSYNEQFF
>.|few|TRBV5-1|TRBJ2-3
TGCGCCAGCAGCTTGGAATCCCAGGGATTCAATACGCAGTATTTT
CASSLESQGFNTQYF
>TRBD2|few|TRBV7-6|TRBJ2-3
TGTGCCAGCAGCGTCCCCGTTAGCGGGAGGGCCCCAACAGATACGCAGTATTTT
CASSVPVSGRAPTDTQYF
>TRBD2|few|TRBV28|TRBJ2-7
TGTGCCAGCAGCCACATCAGCGGGAGTGGGTACGAGCAGTACTTC
CASSHISGSGYEQYF
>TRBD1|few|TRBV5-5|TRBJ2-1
TGTGCCAGCAGCTTGGCCGGGACAGGGACTTACAATGAGCAGTTCTTC
CASSLAGTGTYNEQFF
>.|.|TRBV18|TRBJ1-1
TGTGCCAGCTCACCACTCCCTGGGCGGGAGGGTGAAGCTTTCTTT
CASSPLPGREGEAFF
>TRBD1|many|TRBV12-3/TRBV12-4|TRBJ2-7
TGTGCCAGCAGTTTAGGGACAGGGGTTTCCTACGAGCAGTACTTC
CASSLGTGVSYEQYF
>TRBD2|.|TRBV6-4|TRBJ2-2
TGTGCCAGCAGTGACTCTAGCGGGGCCGGGGAGCTGTTTTTT
CASSDSSGAGELFF
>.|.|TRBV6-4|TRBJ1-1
TGTGCCAGCAGTGTCAGACAGGACACTGAAGCTTTCTTT
CASSVRQDTEAFF
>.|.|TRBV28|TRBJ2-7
TGTGCCAGCAGTTTAGGGGGGTCCGAGCAGTACTTC
CASSLGGSEQYF
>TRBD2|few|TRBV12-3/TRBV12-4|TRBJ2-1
TGTGCCAGCAGCACCCCGGTTAGCGGGCGCAATGAGCAGTTCTTC
CASSTPVSGRNEQFF
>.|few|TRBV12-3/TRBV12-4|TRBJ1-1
TGTGCCGGGCCAGGCGGTGCGGCTGAAGCTTTCTTT
CAGPGGAAEAFF
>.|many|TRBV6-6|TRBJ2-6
TGTGCCAGCAGTTCGGGACTGATGAGCTCTGGGGCCAACGTCCTGACTTTC
CASSSGLMSSGANVLTF
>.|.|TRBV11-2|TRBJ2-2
TGTGCCAGCAGCTTATTGAACACCGGGGAGCTGTTTTTT
CASSLLNTGELFF
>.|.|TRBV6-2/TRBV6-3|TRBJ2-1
TGTGCCAGCAGTTACCCAATCCAGGGAATCGAGCAGTTCTTC
CASSYPIQGIEQFF
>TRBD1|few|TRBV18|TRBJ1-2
TGTGCCAGCTCACCCGGGACAGGGATTGGCTACACCTTC
CASSPGTGIGYTF
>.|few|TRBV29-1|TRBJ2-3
TGCAGCGCTTACTCCCTAACAGATACGCAGTATTTT
CSAYSLTDTQYF
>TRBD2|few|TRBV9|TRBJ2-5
TGTGCCAGCAGCTCCGGACTAGCGGGGGGCTGGGGGTACCAAGAGACCCAGTACTTC
CASSSGLAGGWGYQETQYF
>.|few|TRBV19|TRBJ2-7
TGTGCCAGTAGTCTTTACATCAGTTCCTCAGGACCTTACGAGCAGTACTTC
CASSLYISSSGPYEQYF